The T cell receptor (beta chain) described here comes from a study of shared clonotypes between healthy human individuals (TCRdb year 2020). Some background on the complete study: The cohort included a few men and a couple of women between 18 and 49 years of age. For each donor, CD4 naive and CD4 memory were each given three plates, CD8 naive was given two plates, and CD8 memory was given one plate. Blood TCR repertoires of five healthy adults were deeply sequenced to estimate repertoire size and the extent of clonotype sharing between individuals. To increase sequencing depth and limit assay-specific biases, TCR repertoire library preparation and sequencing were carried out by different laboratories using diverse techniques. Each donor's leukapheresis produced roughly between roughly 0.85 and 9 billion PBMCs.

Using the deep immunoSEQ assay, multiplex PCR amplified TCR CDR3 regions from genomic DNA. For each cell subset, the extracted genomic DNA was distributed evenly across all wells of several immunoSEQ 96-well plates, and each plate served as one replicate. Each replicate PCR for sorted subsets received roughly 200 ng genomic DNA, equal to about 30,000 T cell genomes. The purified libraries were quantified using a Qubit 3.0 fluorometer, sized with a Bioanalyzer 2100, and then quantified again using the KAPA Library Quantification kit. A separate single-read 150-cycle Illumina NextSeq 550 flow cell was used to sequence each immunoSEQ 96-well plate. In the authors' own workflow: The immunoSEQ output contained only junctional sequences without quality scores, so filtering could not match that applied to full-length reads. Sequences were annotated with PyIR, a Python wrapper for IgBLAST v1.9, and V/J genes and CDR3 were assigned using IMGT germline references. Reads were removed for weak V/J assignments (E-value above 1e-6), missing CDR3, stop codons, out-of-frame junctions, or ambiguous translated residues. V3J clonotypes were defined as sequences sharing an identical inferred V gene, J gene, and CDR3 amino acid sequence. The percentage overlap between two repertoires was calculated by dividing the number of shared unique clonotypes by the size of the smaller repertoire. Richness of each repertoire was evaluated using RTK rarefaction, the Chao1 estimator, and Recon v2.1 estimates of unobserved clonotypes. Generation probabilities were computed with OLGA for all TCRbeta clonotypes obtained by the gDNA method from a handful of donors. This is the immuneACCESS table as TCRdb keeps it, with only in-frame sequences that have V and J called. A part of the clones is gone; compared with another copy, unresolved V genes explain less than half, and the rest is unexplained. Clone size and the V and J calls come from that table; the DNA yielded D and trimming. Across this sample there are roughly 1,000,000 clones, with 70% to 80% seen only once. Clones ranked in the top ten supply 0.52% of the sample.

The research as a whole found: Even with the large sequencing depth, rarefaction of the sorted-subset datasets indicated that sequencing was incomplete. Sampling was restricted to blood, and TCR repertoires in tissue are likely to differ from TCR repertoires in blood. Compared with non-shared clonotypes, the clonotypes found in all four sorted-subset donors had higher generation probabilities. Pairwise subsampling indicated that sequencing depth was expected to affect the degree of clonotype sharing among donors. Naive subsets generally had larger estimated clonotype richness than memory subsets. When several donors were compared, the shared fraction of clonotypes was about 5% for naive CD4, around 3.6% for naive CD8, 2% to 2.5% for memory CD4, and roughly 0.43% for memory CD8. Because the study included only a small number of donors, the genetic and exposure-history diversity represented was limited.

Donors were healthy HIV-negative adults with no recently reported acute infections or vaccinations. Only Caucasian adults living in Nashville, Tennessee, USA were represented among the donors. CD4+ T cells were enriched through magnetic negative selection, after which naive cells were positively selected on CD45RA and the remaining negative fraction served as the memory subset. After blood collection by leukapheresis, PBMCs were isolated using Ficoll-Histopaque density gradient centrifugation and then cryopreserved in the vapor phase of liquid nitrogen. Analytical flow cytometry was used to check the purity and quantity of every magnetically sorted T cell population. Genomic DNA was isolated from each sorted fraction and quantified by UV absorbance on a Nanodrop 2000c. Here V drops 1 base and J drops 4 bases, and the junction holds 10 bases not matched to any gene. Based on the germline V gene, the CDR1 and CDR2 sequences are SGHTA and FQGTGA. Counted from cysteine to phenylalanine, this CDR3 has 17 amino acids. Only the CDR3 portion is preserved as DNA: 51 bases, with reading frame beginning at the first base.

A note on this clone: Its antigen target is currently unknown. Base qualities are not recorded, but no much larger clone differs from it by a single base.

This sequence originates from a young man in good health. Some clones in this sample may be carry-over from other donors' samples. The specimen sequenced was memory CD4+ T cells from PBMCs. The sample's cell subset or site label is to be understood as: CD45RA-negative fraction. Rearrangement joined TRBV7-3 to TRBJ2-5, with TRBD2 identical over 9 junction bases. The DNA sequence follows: TGTGCCAGCAGCTTAATTGGCGGGAGGGCCCGGGGAGAGACCCAGTACTTC. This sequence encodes CASSLIGGRARGETQYF.